The entry that follows covers one T cell receptor beta chain sequence. This sample was included in a study of human T cells and chemical hapten exposure. Study in general: Patch tests applied 0.01% DPC to the upper back and were scored after 6 days. Slight volume differences across pooled libraries mainly accounted for varying per-sample TCR yields.

Source study methods: Per-sample TCR counts ranged from about 20,000 to 750,000, median approximately 98,000. TCRdb re-derived calls from the RACE reads in MiXCR, one entry per CDR3 protein. TCRdb's processing, not the study's, gives the V and J calls here. This sample has some 350,000 distinct CDR3 sequences, with 6% to 8.5% found just once. Time point noted: patch test 1, 2 weeks after DPC sensitization. Indicated treatment: therapeutic diphenylcyclopropenone sensitization with weekly scalp DPC. Total RNA was isolated from unfractionated whole blood. The CDR3 is made up of 16 amino acids. Germline values: CDR1 SGHRS, CDR2 YFSETQ. V shed 5 bases, J shed 3 bases, and the junction held 7 bases outside the gene matches.

The rearrangement links TRBV5-1 to TRBJ2-2; 10 bases agree with TRBD2. The sequencing used whole blood, collected in connection with sensitization to the hapten diphenylcyclopropenone (DPC). This sequence originates from a young woman with alopecia areata. Some clones in this sample may be carry-over from other donors' samples. The CDR3 here is CASSPISGGHTGELFF. CDR3 sequence (DNA): TGCGCCAGCAGTCCAATTAGCGGGGGGCACACCGGGGAGCTGTTTTTT.